This passage covers 18 T cell receptor beta chains from one sample sequenced in a study of blood T cell repertoires in COVID-19. The data were produced by immunoSEQ multiplex PCR, yet TCRdb's version contains in-frame clones alone and is incomplete. Of over 350,000 clones in the sample, 88% were seen once. Sequencing was carried out using PBMCs or T cells enriched from blood (not recorded which). All receptors come from a woman between 18 and 29 years old who had recovered from COVID-19.

This chain uses TRBV10-3 with TRBJ2-2; D might be TRBD2 (6 bases). Germline CDR1 and CDR2: ENHRY and SYGVKD. V was cut by 6 bases and J by 4 bases, with 12 bases left in between. The CDR3 extends over 14 amino acids. The DNA of the CDR3 is TGTGCCATCAGGGGGGGTATTAGCACCGGGGAGCTGTTTTTT. It encodes CAIRGGISTGELFF.

The V and J genes are TRBV19 and TRBJ1-3, with D unresolved. Germline loops: CDR1 LNHDA, CDR2 SQIVND (reference sequence). With 3 bases removed from V and 0 bases from J, the gap between germline ends came to 18 bases. The CDR3 spans 18 residues. This CDR3 is CASSIHPQAGSSGNTIYF. The DNA of the CDR3 is TGTGCCAGTAGTATCCACCCTCAGGCGGGAAGCTCTGGAAACACCATATATTTT.

The chain carries TRBV5-1 and TRBJ1-1; D is undetermined. Per the germline V gene, CDR1 is SGHRS and CDR2 is YFSETQ. There are 15 residues in the CDR3. The V end was cut by 0 bases, the J end by 4 bases, with 13 bases between. CDR3 nucleotides: TGCGCCAGCAGCTTGGTTCCAGCGGCCTCCACTGAAGCTTTCTTT. Residues: CASSLVPAASTEAFF.

The chain employs TRBV4-3 and TRBJ2-2; the match to TRBD2 covers 9 bases. This CDR3 comprises 17 residues. CDR1 and CDR2 from the germline V gene are LGHNA and YSLEER. Trimming removed 0 bases from V and 3 bases from J; junction bases left unmatched: 5. In DNA form, the CDR3 reads TGCGCCAGCAGCCAAGATCGGAGCGGGGGGTACACCGGGGAGCTGTTTTTT. Translated, it gives CASSQDRSGGYTGELFF.

The chain uses TRBV2 and TRBJ1-1; D might be TRBD1 (6 bases). This CDR3 has 14 residues. V was trimmed by 10 bases and J by 1 base, leaving 16 bases between them. The germline V gene encodes CDR1 SNHLY and CDR2 FYNNEI. DNA of the CDR3: TGTGCCAAGGGATGGGGCAGGGGGAACACTGAAGCTTTCTTT. Encoded protein: CAKGWGRGNTEAFF.

The genes are TRBV5-1 and TRBJ1-2, with 11 positions matching TRBD1. CDR1 and CDR2 (germline): SGHRS, YFSETQ. Losses at the gene ends were 3 bases for V and 2 bases for J; bases not matched to a gene: 3. This CDR3 is 15 amino acids long. CDR3 region: CASSWGTGGNYGYTF. The DNA for the CDR3 is TGCGCCAGCAGCTGGGGGACAGGGGGAAACTATGGCTACACCTTC.

This clone has ten or more counts. The chain recombines TRBV7-6 with TRBJ2-3; the match to TRBD2 covers 9 bases. The CDR3 consists of 16 residues. Germline lookup yields CDR1 SGHVS and CDR2 FNYEAQ. V dropped 8 bases and J dropped 2; count of bases not matched to a gene: 11. CDR3 bases: TGTGCCAGCCTTAACGGCCTAGCGGGGACCACAGATACGCAGTATTTT. Its translation is CASLNGLAGTTDTQYF.

Points on this clone: Other nucleotide sequences in the sample specify the same CDR3. This chain joins TRBV10-3 and TRBJ2-7; 7 bases line up with TRBD1. V lost 6 bases, J lost 0 bases, and 2 bases stayed unmatched. The germline gives CDR1 ENHRY, CDR2 SYGVKD. The CDR3 has 13 residues. In DNA form, the CDR3 reads TGTGCCATCAGAACAGGGGACTCCTACGAGCAGTACTTC. Protein sequence: CAIRTGDSYEQYF.

CDR3 bases: TGCAGCGTTGAGGGAGTGTCTGGAAACACCATATATTTT. Translated, it gives CSVEGVSGNTIYF. The chain uses TRBV29-1 and TRBJ1-3, with no clear D. Trimming shortened V by 3 bases and J by 1 base, and 7 bases separated the two germline ends. From germline, CDR1 is SQVTM and CDR2 ANQGSEA. The CDR3 spans 13 residues.

The chain carries TRBV7-9 and TRBJ1-5; a possible D gene is TRBD1 (5 bases). Trimming cost V 3 bases and J 0 bases, with 6 bases left between them. Looked up from germline, CDR1 is SEHNR and CDR2 is FQNEAQ (reference sequence). CDR3 length equals 14 residues. The CDR3 region is CASSFDSSNQPQHF. The DNA for the CDR3 is TGTGCCAGCAGCTTCGACAGTAGCAATCAGCCCCAGCATTTT.

The CDR3 sequence is CASSPSGFPEAFF. Written as DNA, the CDR3 is TGTGCCAGCTCACCTTCAGGGTTCCCTGAAGCTTTCTTT. The J gene is TRBJ1-1, the V gene TRBV18, with D tentatively TRBD1 (5 bases). Per germline, CDR1 KGHSH and CDR2 LQKENI. The V gene lost 3 bases and the J gene lost 6 bases, with 11 bases spanning the gap. The CDR3 covers 13 residues.

The chain uses TRBV5-6 and TRBJ2-7, with 9 bases fitting TRBD2. From germline, CDR1 is SGHDT and CDR2 YYEEEE. Trimming at V came to 4 bases and at J to 2 bases, leaving 4 bases not matched to a gene. This CDR3 is built from 14 residues. The CDR3 sequence: CASSLRLAAYEQYF. CDR3 bases: TGTGCCAGCAGCCTACGACTAGCGGCCTACGAGCAGTACTTC. Combining the CDR3 with reference TRBV5-6 and TRBJ2-7 gives the whole variable domain DAGVTQSPTHLIKTRGQQVTLRCSPKSGHDTVSWYQQALGQGPQFIFQYYEEEERQRGNFPDRFSGHQFPNYSSELNVNALLLGDSALYLCASSLRLAAYEQYFGPGTRLTVT.

The rearrangement uses TRBV12-3 or TRBV12-4 and TRBJ2-3, with 7 bases identical to TRBD2. This CDR3 contains 13 residues. Trimming removed 1 base from V and 6 bases from J; junction bases left unmatched: 1. Here the CDR3 reads CASSLGEGDTQYF. Here the CDR3 DNA reads TGTGCCAGCAGTTTAGGGGAGGGCGATACGCAGTATTTT.

This sequence joins TRBV7-9 and TRBJ1-2, with 7 bases that match TRBD1. The CDR3 runs to 14 residues. The ends lost 3 bases at V and 4 bases at J; junction bases unmatched: 5. CDR1 and CDR2 (germline): SEHNR, FQNEAQ (reference sequence). The CDR3 spells CASSLPGQSYGYTF. The CDR3, as DNA: TGTGCCAGCAGCTTGCCGGGACAGTCCTATGGCTACACCTTC.

This chain connects TRBV7-9 to TRBJ1-2; 9 bases map to TRBD1. The CDR3 is 14 residues long. The V gene end was trimmed by 4 bases and the J gene end by 3 bases; junction bases not matched to a gene: 3. In germline, CDR1 is SEHNR, CDR2 FQNEAQ (reference sequence). The CDR3 DNA reads TGTGCCAGCAGCTCTACAGGGGGCTACTATGGCTACACCTTC. Translation: CASSSTGGYYGYTF. Supplemented by reference TRBV7-9 and TRBJ1-2, the full variable domain reads DTGVSQNPRHKITKRGQNVTFRCDPISEHNRLYWYRQTLGQGPEFLTYFQNEAQLEKSRLLSDRFSAERPKGSFSTLEIQRTEQGDSAMYLCASSSTGGYYGYTFGSGTRLTVV.

The rearrangement uses TRBV28 and TRBJ1-1, with TRBD1 matching over 7 bases. Trimming at V came to 6 bases and at J to 4 bases, leaving 8 bases not matched to a gene. The CDR3 totals 14 residues. Germline V gene data show CDR1 as MDHEN and CDR2 as SYDVKM. CDR3 bases: TGTGCCAGCAGCCGCAGGGGGACGGTCACTGAAGCTTTCTTT. Amino acids: CASSRRGTVTEAFF.

The DNA for the CDR3 is TGTGCCTGGGCGCCCACAGGGACCTATGGCTACACCTTC. Translated, it gives CAWAPTGTYGYTF. The J gene is TRBJ1-2, the V gene TRBV30; a weak D match, TRBD1 (6 bases). V was cut by 5 bases and J by 4 bases, with 14 bases left in between. The CDR3 spans 13 residues. In germline, CDR1 is GTSNPN, CDR2 SVGIG (reference sequence).

The chain uses TRBV12-5 and TRBJ2-2; 9 bases are shared with TRBD1. The junction had 7 bases not matched to a gene; V was cut back by 7 bases and J by 7 bases. The CDR3 is 14 residues long. Germline assignment: CDR1 LGHNT and CDR2 FRNRAP. CDR3 DNA: TGTGCTAGTGAGGGACAGGGTGCTTACGGGGAGCTGTTTTTT. It specifies CASEGQGAYGELFF.